This T cell receptor (beta chain) came from a study of identical twins. V was pared by 4 bases and J by 6 bases, with 13 bases between. The V gene's germline CDR1 is MGHRA and CDR2 YSYEKL. The CDR3 sequence is 13 residues long. MiXCR, run by TCRdb on the 5' RACE reads, gives a single entry per CDR3 protein. The table records 450,000 or so distinct CDR3 sequences, roughly 24% of them present only once. The sample was also reused in another study, on T cells expressing NK-cell markers. That report adds: Sorted CD3+CD56+NKG2C+, CD3+CD56+NKG2C- and CD3+CD56-NKG2C+ T cells supplied TCR beta repertoires.

This chain joins TRBV4-1 and TRBJ2-7; D gene uncertain. This TCR derives from a woman under 30 in good health. The material sequenced was CD4+ T cells sorted from blood. The chain's CDR3 is CASSPAGVGEQYF. CDR3 bases: TGCGCCAGCAGCCCCGCAGGCGTGGGCGAGCAGTACTTC.